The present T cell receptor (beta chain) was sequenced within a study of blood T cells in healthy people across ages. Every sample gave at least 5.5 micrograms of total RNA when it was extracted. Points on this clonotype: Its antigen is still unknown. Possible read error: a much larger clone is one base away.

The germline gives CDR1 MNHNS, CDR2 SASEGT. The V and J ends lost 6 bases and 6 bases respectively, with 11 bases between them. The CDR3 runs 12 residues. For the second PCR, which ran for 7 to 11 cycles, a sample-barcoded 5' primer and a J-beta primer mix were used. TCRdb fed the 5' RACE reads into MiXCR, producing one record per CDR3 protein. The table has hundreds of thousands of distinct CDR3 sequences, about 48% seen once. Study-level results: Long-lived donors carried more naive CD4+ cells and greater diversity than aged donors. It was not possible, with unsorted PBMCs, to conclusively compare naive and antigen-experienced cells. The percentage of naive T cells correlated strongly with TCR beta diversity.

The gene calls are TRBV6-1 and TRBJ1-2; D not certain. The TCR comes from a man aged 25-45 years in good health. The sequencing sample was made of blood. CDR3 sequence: CASREVADGYTF. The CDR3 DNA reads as TGTGCCAGCAGGGAGGTCGCGGATGGCTACACCTTC.